The 9 T cell receptor beta chains below come from one sample, sequenced in a study of T cell repertoires in cytomegalovirus infection. From the reads, TCRdb called clonotypes with MiXCR, one entry per CDR3 protein. There are 250,000 or so distinct CDR3 sequences in the sample; over 15% occur only once, and less than 50% lies in the top ten. Sequencing was carried out using CD8+ T cells from PBMCs. All receptors derive from a human donor in good health (CMV status not recorded). Some clones in this sample may be carry-over from other donors' samples.

The genes are TRBV5-1 and TRBJ1-5; D call uncertain. Trimming took off 4 bases at V and 2 bases at J, with 13 bases between the two ends. Germline-derived CDR1 and CDR2 are SGHRS and YFSETQ. CDR3 length: 15 residues. The CDR3 coding sequence is TGCGCCAGCAGCCCGGATACTGGTGGCAATCAGCCCCAGCATTTT. Its translation: CASSPDTGGNQPQHF.

This chain uses TRBV7-9 with TRBJ2-7, with D tentatively TRBD1 or TRBD2 (5 bases each). Per the germline V gene, CDR1 is SEHNR and CDR2 is FQNEAQ (reference sequence). This CDR3 has 14 residues. Trimming removed 3 bases at V and 3 bases at J, with 12 bases between. CDR3 coding DNA: TGTGCCAGCAGCTTTACGGGGACGGACTACGAGCAGTACTTC. Residues: CASSFTGTDYEQYF.

This clonotype was counted only a few times. The chain employs TRBV20-1 and TRBJ1-1, with a tentative D call TRBD1 (6 bases). The CDR3 sequence is 15 residues long. Per the germline V gene, CDR1 is DFQATT and CDR2 is SNEGSKA (reference sequence). V shed 6 bases and J shed 0 bases, with 17 bases lying between them. The CDR3 region has the DNA TGCAGTGCCGTGATTTACGACAGGCTGAACACTGAAGCTTTCTTT. Translation: CSAVIYDRLNTEAFF.

This clonotype was observed at least ten times. The chain uses TRBV10-3 and TRBJ2-7, with 9 bases identical to TRBD2. There are 15 residues in the CDR3. J gave up 1 base and V 2 bases, and 3 bases lay outside the gene matches. Germline V CDR1 and CDR2: ENHRY, SYGVKD. The CDR3 spells CAISESSGGSYEQYF. The CDR3 DNA reads as TGTGCCATCAGTGAGAGTAGCGGGGGATCCTACGAGCAGTACTTC.

This sequence joins TRBV11-1 and TRBJ2-5, with TRBD2 matching over 8 bases. Trimming cost V 5 bases and J 6 bases; bases outside gene matches: 11. Germline CDR1 SGHAT, CDR2 FQDESV (reference sequence). This CDR3 contains 15 residues. The CDR3 bases are TGTGCCAGCAGCCCGCCGGGACTAGGAGACAAGACCCAGTACTTC. This translates into CASSPPGLGDKTQYF.

This clonotype was counted between two and nine times. This chain links TRBV28 with TRBJ1-4; D is unresolved. Germline assignment: CDR1 MDHEN and CDR2 SYDVKM. The CDR3 sequence is 15 residues long. V was trimmed by 5 bases and J by 3 bases, leaving 13 bases between them. This chain's CDR3 is CASSPGSGPNEKLFF. The DNA for the CDR3 is TGTGCCAGCAGTCCGGGTAGCGGGCCTAATGAAAAACTGTTTTTT.

CDR3 sequence (DNA): TGTGCCAGCAGTTTACCCGGACAGGGGTCCCAGCATTTT. The encoded protein is CASSLPGQGSQHF. The chain combines TRBV28 with TRBJ1-5; 9 nucleotides agree with TRBD1. CDR3 length equals 13 residues. Germline-derived CDR1 and CDR2 are MDHEN and SYDVKM. Trimming at V came to 2 bases and at J to 11 bases, leaving 4 bases not matched to a gene.

This clonotype has a handful of counts. V is TRBV7-6 and J is TRBJ2-7, with D hard to call. Germline V gene data show CDR1 as SGHVS and CDR2 as FNYEAQ. Trimming stripped 5 bases from V and 2 bases from J, with 25 bases between. This CDR3 region has 18 residues. The CDR3 is CASSARALGGTQAYEQYF. CDR3 sequence (DNA): TGTGCCAGCAGCGCTCGGGCGCTAGGCGGCACACAAGCCTACGAGCAGTACTTC.

The CDR3, as DNA: TGTGCCAGCAGTTTAGCACTCGGGAGGGACAGAAGCTACGAGCAGTACTTC. This encodes CASSLALGRDRSYEQYF. The J gene is TRBJ2-7, the V gene TRBV28; D perhaps matches TRBD2 (8 bases). V lost 2 bases to trimming and J lost 3 bases, with 20 bases between them. Per germline, CDR1 MDHEN and CDR2 SYDVKM. This CDR3 comprises 17 residues.